This T cell receptor (beta chain) was documented in a study of CD8 T cells in Susac syndrome. The CDR3 is made up of 16 amino acids. V shed 0 bases, J shed 4 bases, and the junction held 4 bases outside the gene matches. In germline, CDR1 is LNHDA, CDR2 SQIVND (reference sequence). Random hexamers were used to reverse transcribe an amount of roughly 0.45 to 1 ug RNA. One entry per CDR3 protein, called by TCRdb with MiXCR from the immunoSEQ multiplex PCR reads. This sample has some 170,000 distinct CDR3 sequences, with over 90% found just once. The source of this sequence is a human donor with Susac syndrome. The sequencing sample was made of CD4+ T cells from PBMCs. V usage is TRBV19 and J usage is TRBJ2-5; 11 bases are shared with TRBD2. Here the CDR3 reads CASSIDTSGSGETQYF. In DNA, the CDR3 is TGTGCCAGTAGTATAGACACTAGCGGGAGTGGAGAGACCCAGTACTTC.